The TCR beta chain described here comes from a study of T cell responses to AZD1222 COVID-19 vaccine. Turning to the study itself: Second doses at about 4 or about 12 weeks were pooled. General study points: Compared with day 0, the breadth and depth of the Spike-specific TCR repertoire rose significantly after two doses of AZD1222. Nearly half of spike-specific TCRs reportedly target variant regions that are unmutated in the B.1.351 and B.1.1.7 variants. Most donors were white British and more were female, and clonal diversity was possibly underestimated.

On this clone: Its target is unknown.

V shed 0 bases and J shed 9 bases, with 20 bases lying between them. The germline V gene has CDR1 SGHVS and CDR2 FQNEAQ. The CDR3 consists of 16 residues. Generated by immunoSEQ multiplex PCR, the TCRdb table keeps only in-frame clones and is missing some. Of about 130,000 clones in the sample, 80% to 90% were seen once. V and J are TRBV7-8 and TRBJ1-1; D is uncertain. This TCR was recovered from an adult in good health. This specimen consisted of peripheral blood, obtained on day 0 of AZD1222 vaccination. The DNA for the CDR3 is TGTGCCAGCAGCTTAGCCCCCCCAGTACTAACACTGAAAGCTTTCTTT. Translating gives CASSLAPPVLTLKAFF.